The 14 T cell receptor beta chains below come from one sample, sequenced in a study of blood T cell repertoires in COVID-19. TCRdb keeps only in-frame clones here, not all; method: immunoSEQ multiplex PCR. The table shows under 300,000 clones, with more than 75% occurring only once. Specimen: peripheral blood. The receptors here all came from a woman between 65 and 79 years old with active or convalescent COVID-19.

V is TRBV9 and J is TRBJ1-5; D gene ambiguous. Per germline, CDR1 SGDLS and CDR2 YYNGEE. The V end lost 0 bases, the J end lost 3 bases, and 37 bases lay between the germline ends. There are 24 residues in the CDR3. CDR3 in DNA: TGTGCCAGCAGCGTAGTTTCCCATGGATACGCCGCCGGGTGCGATAGACTGACCAATCAGCCCCAGCATTTT. As protein: CASSVVSHGYAAGCDRLTNQPQHF.

The chain is built from TRBV6-4 and TRBJ1-2; D is undetermined. CDR3 length: 15 residues. V dropped 5 bases and J dropped 2 bases, with 15 bases sitting between them. From germline, CDR1 is MRHNA and CDR2 SNTAGT. The CDR3 reads CASSPSPEANYGYTF. In nucleotides, the CDR3 is TGTGCCAGCAGTCCCTCCCCGGAGGCGAACTATGGCTACACCTTC.

V usage is TRBV6-2 or TRBV6-3 and J usage is TRBJ1-5; 8 nucleotides agree with TRBD1. The CDR3 sequence is 18 residues long. The germline V gene has CDR1 MNHEY and CDR2 SVGEGT. After removal of 5 bases from V and 0 bases from J, the junction contained 12 bases not matched to a gene. Here the CDR3 DNA reads TGTGCCAGCAGTCTACAGGGGGTGCTTATCGATAGCAATCAGCCCCAGCATTTT. Protein: CASSLQGVLIDSNQPQHF.

V gene TRBV6-5 combines with J gene TRBJ2-4; D is perhaps TRBD1 (5 bases). CDR1 and CDR2 (germline): MNHEY, SVGAGI. V was shortened by 6 bases and J by 5 bases, with 17 bases between the two germline ends. This CDR3 is 15 amino acids long. The CDR3 nucleotides read TGTGCCAGCAGGGGAAACAGTCTAGGGGAAAACATTCAGTACTTC. This sequence encodes CASRGNSLGENIQYF.

This clone was counted once. V gene TRBV7-9 combines with J gene TRBJ1-6; 7 positions match TRBD1. The CDR3 loop spans 17 amino acids. The V gene's germline CDR1 is SEHNR and CDR2 FQNEAQ (reference sequence). V was clipped by 1 base and J by 5 bases; unmatched bases: 8. CDR3 DNA: TGTGCCAGCAGCTTAGAAGGGGGCACCGACCATAATTCACCCCTCCACTTT. This gives the protein CASSLEGGTDHNSPLHF.

CDR3 sequence (DNA): TGTGCCAGCTCACCCGGGTTGGGTGAAAAACTGTTTTTT. This sequence encodes CASSPGLGEKLFF. The chain links TRBV18 to TRBJ1-4; D is uncertain. Germline assignment: CDR1 KGHSH and CDR2 LQKENI. This CDR3 comprises 13 residues. The V gene lost 3 bases and the J gene lost 7 bases, with 9 bases spanning the gap.

This sequence joins TRBV6-2 or TRBV6-3 and TRBJ2-1, with 10 bases matching TRBD2. The CDR3 totals 17 residues. Germline values: CDR1 MNHEY, CDR2 SVGEGT. Losses at the gene ends were 4 bases for V and 2 bases for J; bases not matched to a gene: 8. The CDR3 DNA reads as TGTGCCAGCAGTTCCAGGCGGACTAGCGGAGCCTACAATGAGCAGTTCTTC. Residues: CASSSRRTSGAYNEQFF.

The rearrangement uses TRBV16 and TRBJ1-6, with 7 bases identical to TRBD1. Trimming cost V 2 bases and J 7 bases; bases outside gene matches: 8. The CDR3 runs 16 residues. From germline, CDR1 is KGHSY and CDR2 FQNENV. The DNA of the CDR3 is TGTGCCAGCAGCCAACCCGGACAGGCTGACAATTCACCCCTCCACTTT. This translates into CASSQPGQADNSPLHF.

This clone has just a few counts. V and J are TRBV27 and TRBJ1-5; tentatively, D is TRBD1 (6 bases). Germline V gene sequence: CDR1 MNHEY, CDR2 SMNVEV (reference sequence). The CDR3 runs 13 residues. The V and J ends lost 4 bases and 6 bases respectively, with 10 bases between them. Here the CDR3 reads CASSWGGLQPQHF. CDR3 in DNA: TGTGCCAGCAGTTGGGGGGGCCTTCAGCCCCAGCATTTT.

V gene TRBV6-1 combines with J gene TRBJ1-1, with a weak D call TRBD1 (6 bases). The CDR3 consists of 17 residues. Per germline, CDR1 MNHNS and CDR2 SASEGT. Trimming shortened V by 2 bases and J by 0 bases, and 16 bases separated the two germline ends. The CDR3 nucleotides are TGTGCCAGCAGTGAAAGAGAGAGGCAGGGGTTGAACACTGAAGCTTTCTTT. Translating it yields CASSERERQGLNTEAFF.

The J gene is TRBJ1-1, the V gene TRBV6-5; tentative D call: TRBD1 (5 bases). The CDR3 loop spans 14 amino acids. V was shortened by 4 bases and J by 7 bases, with 16 bases between the two germline ends. Germline lookup yields CDR1 MNHEY and CDR2 SVGAGI. The CDR3 is CASSSGHPESEAFF. The CDR3 coding sequence is TGTGCCAGCAGTTCAGGACACCCTGAAAGTGAAGCTTTCTTT.

The V gene is TRBV6-5, the J gene TRBJ2-2; 8 positions agree with TRBD2. This CDR3 spans 15 amino acids. The V gene end was trimmed by 5 bases and the J gene end by 7 bases; junction bases not matched to a gene: 9. CDR1 MNHEY and CDR2 SVGAGI come from the germline V gene. CDR3 in amino acids: CASSPRTSWGGELFF. In nucleotides, the CDR3 is TGTGCCAGCAGTCCACGGACTAGCTGGGGCGGGGAGCTGTTTTTT.

A note on this clone: Other DNA sequences in this sample translate to the same CDR3. This chain connects TRBV7-2 to TRBJ2-7, with D possibly matching TRBD2 (5 bases). Looked up from germline, CDR1 is SGHTA and CDR2 is FQGNSA. V dropped 5 bases and J dropped 2 bases, with 10 bases sitting between them. The CDR3 runs 13 residues. CDR3 DNA sequence: TGTGCCAGCAGCCCCGGGGTAACCTACGAGCAGTACTTC. It specifies CASSPGVTYEQYF.

To note about this clone: At one boundary the junction diverges from the germline segment, which might be a read error. The V gene is TRBV10-2, the J gene TRBJ2-3, with D perhaps TRBD1 (6 bases). The CDR3 is 16 amino acids. The germline gives CDR1 WSHSY, CDR2 SAAADI. The CDR3 DNA reads TGCGCCAGCAGGGAGTTAGGGGGTTCGGTCACAGATACGCAGTATTTT. This encodes CASRELGGSVTDTQYF.